This T cell receptor (beta chain) was identified during a study of T cells after yellow fever vaccination. Study results and caveats: Post-booster samples contained most primary-vaccination clones (around 96% CD4, around 88% CD8).

Germline CDR1 SGHRS, CDR2 YFSETQ. The V end was cut by 1 base, the J end by 1 base, with 8 bases between. The CDR3 is 14 amino acids. This clonotype was counted only a few times. The target antigen is unknown. TCR cDNA was made by 5'RACE template switching, adding a universal primer site and UMIs. TCRdb processed the 5' RACE reads anew with MiXCR; each CDR3 protein has one entry. This table holds 610,000 or so distinct CDR3 sequences, 12% found once. The V call is TRBV5-1, the J call TRBJ2-5; unclear D gene. The TCR comes from a man under 40 who received the YFV17D yellow fever vaccine. The starting material was PBMCs, obtained on the day of the yellow fever booster vaccination. The CDR3 region is CASSLYQTQETQYF. The CDR3 nucleotides read TGCGCCAGCAGCTTGTATCAGACCCAAGAGACCCAGTACTTC. Together with reference TRBV5-1 and TRBJ2-5, the CDR3 gives the full variable domain: KAGVTQTPRYLIKTRGQQVTLSCSPISGHRSVSWYQQTPGQGLQFLFEYFSETQRNKGNFPGRFSGRQFSNSRSEMNVSTLELGDSALYLCASSLYQTQETQYFGPGTRLLVL.